The present entry profiles one T cell receptor (beta chain) with its context. These data are taken from a study of cytotoxic CD8 clonotypes in ibrutinib-treated CLL. Clones were read by immunoSEQ multiplex PCR, and TCRdb kept only the in-frame ones, dropping some. The sample has around 140,000 clones; about 75% are singletons. The CDR3 length is 15 residues. The germline gives CDR1 SGHVS, CDR2 FQNEAQ. Trimming pared 1 base from V and 7 bases from J, leaving 16 bases between. The sequencing here drew on PBMCs, taken after 24 months of ibrutinib treatment. The TCR comes from a human donor with chronic lymphocytic leukemia. The chain links TRBV7-8 to TRBJ2-5; D unclear. The CDR3 sequence: CASSLDSDGLPTQYF. CDR3 bases: TGTGCCAGCAGCTTAGATTCGGACGGGTTACCGACCCAGTACTTC. Full variable domain (outside the CDR3, taken from reference TRBV7-8 and TRBJ2-5): GAGVSQSPRYKVAKRGQDVALRCDPISGHVSLFWYQQALGQGPEFLTYFQNEAQLDKSGLPSDRFFAERPEGSVSTLKIQRTQQEDSAVYLCASSLDSDGLPTQYFGPGTRLLVL.